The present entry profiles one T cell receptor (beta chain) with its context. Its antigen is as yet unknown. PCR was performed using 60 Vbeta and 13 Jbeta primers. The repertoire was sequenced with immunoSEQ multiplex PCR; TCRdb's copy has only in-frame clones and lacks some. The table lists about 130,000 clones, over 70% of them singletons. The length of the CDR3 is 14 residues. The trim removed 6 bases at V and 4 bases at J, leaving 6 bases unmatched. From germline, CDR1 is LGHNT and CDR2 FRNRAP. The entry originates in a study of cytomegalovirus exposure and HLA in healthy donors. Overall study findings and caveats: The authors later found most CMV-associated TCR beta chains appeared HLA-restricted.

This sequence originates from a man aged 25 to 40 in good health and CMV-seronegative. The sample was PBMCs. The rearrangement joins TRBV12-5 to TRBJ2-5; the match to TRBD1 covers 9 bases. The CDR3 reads CASGRDRVGETQYF. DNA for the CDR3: TGTGCTAGTGGCCGGGACAGGGTCGGAGAGACCCAGTACTTC.